Presented here are 3 T cell receptor beta chains from one specimen sequenced in a study of blood T cells in healthy people across ages. Sample-barcoded 5' priming and a J-beta primer mix drove a second PCR of about 6 to 12 cycles. TCRdb processed the 5' RACE reads anew with MiXCR; each CDR3 protein has one entry. Counted here are about 680,000 distinct CDR3 sequences, roughly 49% occurring once; the ten biggest clones make up around 32%. Sequenced material: blood. The source of these receptors is a woman in her sixties or seventies in good health.

The chain is built from TRBV15 and TRBJ2-6; no clear D. CDR1 and CDR2 from the germline V gene are LNHNV and YYDKDF (reference sequence). This CDR3 is built from 17 residues. The V end lost 0 bases, the J end lost 1 base, and 10 bases lay between the germline ends. Here the CDR3 DNA reads TGTGCCACCAGCAGAGATAAGAGGAAATCTGGGGCCAACGTCCTGACTTTC. Encoded protein: CATSRDKRKSGANVLTF. The entire variable domain, with the rest obtained from reference TRBV15 and TRBJ2-6, is as follows: DAMVIQNPRYQVTQFGKPVTLSCSQTLNHNVMYWYQQKSSQAPKLLFHYYDKDFNNEADTPDNFQSRRPNTSFCFLDIRSPGLGDTAMYLCATSRDKRKSGANVLTFGAGSRLTVL.

The rearrangement links TRBV10-3 to TRBJ2-3, with 9 positions matching TRBD1. Germline CDR1 ENHRY, CDR2 SYGVKD. With 2 bases clipped from V and 4 bases from J, the junction kept 4 bases outside the gene matches. This CDR3 is 15 amino acids long. CDR3 coding DNA: TGTGCCATCAGTGAGAGGGACAGGGAGTCAGATACGCAGTATTTT. Protein product: CAISERDRESDTQYF.

The chain uses TRBV6-6 and TRBJ2-7, with D possibly matching TRBD1 (5 bases). Germline V gives CDR1 MNHNY, CDR2 SVGAGI (reference sequence). Between the trimmed V and J ends, which lost 3 bases and 0 bases, there was a span of 12 bases. The CDR3 is made up of 15 amino acids. The CDR3 is CASSYPQGSSYEQYF. CDR3 nucleotides: TGTGCCAGCAGTTATCCCCAGGGTAGCTCCTACGAGCAGTACTTC.